This T cell receptor beta chain is drawn from a study of blood T cells in healthy people across ages. V lost 5 bases to trimming and J lost 6 bases, with 12 bases between them. CDR3 size: 13 residues. Germline CDR1 and CDR2: SGHRS and YFSETQ. A second roughly 7 to 11 cycle PCR used barcoded and J-beta primers. TCRdb fed the 5' RACE reads into MiXCR, producing one record per CDR3 protein. The sample contains some 710,000 distinct CDR3 sequences, more than 35% of which appear only once. The V call is TRBV5-1, the J call TRBJ1-5; possibly TRBD1 for D (5 bases). Input material: blood. The TCR sequence derives from an elderly man in good health. CDR3: CASSWDGIQPQHF. The CDR3 DNA is TGCGCCAGCAGTTGGGACGGCATTCAGCCCCAGCATTTT.